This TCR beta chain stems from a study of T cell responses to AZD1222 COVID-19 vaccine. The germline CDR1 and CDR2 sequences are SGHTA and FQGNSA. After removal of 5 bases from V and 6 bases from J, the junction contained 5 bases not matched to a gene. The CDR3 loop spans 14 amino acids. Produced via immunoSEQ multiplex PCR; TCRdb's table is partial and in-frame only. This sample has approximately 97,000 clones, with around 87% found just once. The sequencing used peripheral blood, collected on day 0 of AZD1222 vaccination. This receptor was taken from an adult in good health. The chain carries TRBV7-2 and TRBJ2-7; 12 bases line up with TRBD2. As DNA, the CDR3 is TGTGCCAGCAGCGTGGGACTAGCGGGCGGCGAGCAGTACTTC. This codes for CASSVGLAGGEQYF.